One and the same sample provided the 31 T cell receptor beta chains below, sequenced in a study of T cells in Graves' hyperthyroidism and ophthalmopathy (dated by TCRdb to between 2019 and 2020). Library preparation employed multiplex PCR. Sequencing was carried out with an Illumina HiSeq 2000. Amplification of TCR beta CDR3 regions was carried out from RNA transcripts. The first round of RT-PCR for the TCR CDR3 was performed with the HTBI primer set and the Qiagen OneStep RT-PCR kit. TCRdb's own reprocessing of the public reads used fastp at Q25 and MiXCR and kept productive beta chains. One record per CDR3 amino acid sequence lists the most common genes and DNA. For this sample the table gives around 36,000 distinct CDR3 sequences, of which about 50% were detected only once. Clones ranked in the top ten supply about a sixth of the sample. Sample: blood. Receptors were obtained from a man aged 35-49 years with Graves' ophthalmopathy.

Ten or more counts support this clonotype. The rearrangement uses TRBV24-1 and TRBJ2-5; 8 positions match TRBD1. The CDR3 extends over 15 amino acids. CDR1 and CDR2 (germline): KGHDR, SFDVKD. Trimming cost V 5 bases and J 2 bases; bases outside gene matches: 6. The CDR3 DNA follows: TGTGCCACCAGTGGTGACAGGGGCAGACAAGAGACCCAGTACTTC. Its protein product is CATSGDRGRQETQYF.

This sequence joins TRBV2 and TRBJ2-7, with 9 bases that match TRBD1. The germline gives CDR1 SNHLY, CDR2 FYNNEI. V lost 2 bases, J lost 6 bases, and 11 bases stayed unmatched. The CDR3 has 16 amino acids. CDR3 DNA sequence: TGTGCCAGCAGTGAAACCCGGGACAGGGATCGTTGCGAGCAGTACTTC. It codes for CASSETRDRDRCEQYF.

In its sample, this clonotype was seen many times. J is TRBJ1-5 and V is TRBV6-1; D remains unclear. Deletions cut 6 bases from V and 5 bases from J, with 11 bases between. The CDR3 extends over 13 amino acids. The germline gives CDR1 MNHNS, CDR2 SASEGT. In DNA, the CDR3 is TGTGCCAGCAGCCTCTTCGAGGATCAGCCCCAGCATTTT. It specifies CASSLFEDQPQHF.

Of note for this clonotype: The junction departs from the called germline gene at one end, perhaps through a read error. The chain joins TRBV5-1 to TRBJ1-4; possible D gene TRBD1, 6 bases. CDR3 length: 14 residues. Germline V gene sequence: CDR1 SGHRS, CDR2 YFSETQ. DNA of the CDR3: TGCGCCAGCAGCCCAGGGGACGCTAATGGAAAACTGTTTTTT. Its translation: CASSPGDANGKLFF.

This chain joins TRBV20-1 and TRBJ1-1; possible D gene TRBD1, 5 bases. The CDR3 spans 12 residues. Deletions cut 6 bases from V and 4 bases from J, with 12 bases between. The V gene's germline CDR1 is DFQATT and CDR2 SNEGSKA (reference sequence). CDR3 bases: TGCAGTGCGCCCCGGGACGGCACTGAAGCTTTCTTT. Amino acids: CSAPRDGTEAFF.

Regarding this clonotype: The conserved phenylalanine or tryptophan is not found at the CDR3 terminus, so this likely reflects a read error. The chain employs TRBV6-5 and TRBJ1-1; a weak D match, TRBD1 (6 bases). Germline V CDR1 and CDR2: MNHEY, SVGAGI. The CDR3 runs to 13 residues. The V end lost 8 bases, the J end lost 3 bases, and 13 bases lay between the germline ends. Written as DNA, the CDR3 is TGTGCCAGCTGTGGACAGACGGACACTGAAGCTTTCCTT. Its protein product is CASCGQTDTEAFL.

This clonotype was counted many times. In DNA, the CDR3 is TGTGCCAGCAGCTCCGGGACACAAGAAGCTTTCTTT. This codes for CASSSGTQEAFF. J is TRBJ1-1 and V is TRBV7-8; D may be TRBD1 (6 bases). Germline-derived CDR1 and CDR2 are SGHVS and FQNEAQ. V was shortened by 4 bases and J by 8 bases, with 11 bases between the two germline ends. The CDR3 runs 12 residues. The variable domain in full, with the rest retrieved from reference TRBV7-8 and TRBJ1-1, is GAGVSQSPRYKVAKRGQDVALRCDPISGHVSLFWYQQALGQGPEFLTYFQNEAQLDKSGLPSDRFFAERPEGSVSTLKIQRTQQEDSAVYLCASSSGTQEAFFGQGTRLTVV.

Ten or more counts support this clonotype. The junction does not match germline at one end; this may be a read error. The chain joins TRBV7-2 to TRBJ2-7, with D possibly being TRBD2 (5 bases). CDR1 SGHTA and CDR2 FQGNSA come from the germline V gene. CDR3 length: 16 amino acids. CDR3 region: CASSIAAGFPNYEQYF. DNA for the CDR3: TGTGCCAGCAGCATAGCCGCGGGTTTTCCCAACTACGAGCAGTACTTC. Filled out from reference TRBV7-2 and TRBJ2-7, the complete variable domain reads GAGVSQSPSNKVTEKGKDVELRCDPISGHTALYWYRQSLGQGLEFLIYFQGNSAPDKSGLPSDRFSAERTGGSVSTLTIQRTQQEDSAVYLCASSIAAGFPNYEQYFGPGTRLTVT.

Sample share makes this clonotype medium-sized. The J gene is TRBJ2-1, the V gene TRBV20-1; tentatively, D is TRBD1 (6 bases). Germline-derived CDR1 and CDR2 are DFQATT and SNEGSKA (reference sequence). The V end lost 6 bases, the J end lost 4 bases, and 10 bases lay between the germline ends. CDR3 length equals 12 residues. In DNA form, the CDR3 reads TGCAGTGCGAGACAGGATTACAATGAGCAGTTCTTC. It specifies CSARQDYNEQFF.

The chain uses TRBV15 and TRBJ2-7; 9 nucleotides agree with TRBD1. V lost 5 bases, J lost 5 bases, and 13 bases stayed unmatched. In germline, CDR1 is LNHNV, CDR2 YYDKDF (reference sequence). CDR3 length equals 16 residues. The CDR3 DNA is TGTGCCACCAGCGGACACGGGACAGGGTATGCTGACGAGCAGTACTTC. Amino acids: CATSGHGTGYADEQYF.

The rearrangement joins TRBV10-3 to TRBJ1-2, with D unresolved. V was shortened by 2 bases and J by 4 bases, with 11 bases between the two germline ends. Germline V gene data show CDR1 as ENHRY and CDR2 as SYGVKD. The CDR3 runs 14 residues. Here the CDR3 DNA reads TGTGCCATCAGTGAGGGTAGTCGGACCTATGGCTACACCTTC. Protein product: CAISEGSRTYGYTF.

This clonotype came up many times. This chain joins TRBV6-2 or TRBV6-3 and TRBJ2-3; D gene uncertain. The germline V gene has CDR1 MNHEY and CDR2 SVGEGT. CDR3 length equals 13 residues. V gave up 6 bases and J gave up 4 bases, with 11 bases separating them. The CDR3 nucleotides read TGTGCCAGCAGCCCCTCGTGGGCAGATACGCAGTATTTT. Amino acids: CASSPSWADTQYF.

In this sample, this clonotype turned up many times. The genes are TRBV6-1 and TRBJ1-1; D is possibly TRBD1 (6 bases). V was shortened by 10 bases and J by 4 bases, with 19 bases between the two germline ends. The CDR3 is 14 amino acids. CDR1 and CDR2 from the germline V gene are MNHNS and SASEGT. The DNA for the CDR3 is TGTGCCACCCTCGAAGGGGGAATCGGCACTGAAGCTTTCTTT. It is translated as CATLEGGIGTEAFF.

This clonotype is medium-sized within its sample. The chain employs TRBV29-1 and TRBJ2-5; 8 bases map to TRBD1. Losses at the gene ends were 5 bases for V and 5 bases for J; bases not matched to a gene: 7. Germline-derived CDR1 and CDR2 are SQVTM and ANQGSEA. CDR3 length: 13 residues. CDR3 DNA sequence: TGCAGCGTTTGGCAGGGGGCGCGGGAGACCCAGTACTTC. Translated, it gives CSVWQGARETQYF.

The rearrangement links TRBV9 to TRBJ2-3; 13 nucleotides agree with TRBD2. The J segment lost 11 bases and the V segment lost 0 bases, leaving 6 bases of the junction unmatched. This CDR3 has 15 residues. Germline-derived CDR1 and CDR2 are SGDLS and YYNGEE. For the CDR3, the DNA is TGTGCCAGCAGCGTAGGGACTAGCGGGAGTAGTGAGCAGTATTTT. Encoded protein: CASSVGTSGSSEQYF.

This clonotype was counted once. V gene TRBV7-8 combines with J gene TRBJ1-2, with a possible D match to TRBD1 (5 bases). V lost 5 bases to trimming and J lost 5 bases, with 12 bases between them. The CDR3 consists of 13 residues. CDR1 is SGHVS, CDR2 FQNEAQ, per germline. For the CDR3, the DNA is TGTGCCAGCAGCCTCCAGACAGCGTATGGCTACACCTTC. Protein product: CASSLQTAYGYTF.

This clonotype was observed many times. This chain links TRBV6-1 with TRBJ1-5, with a possible D match to TRBD1 (5 bases). In germline, CDR1 is MNHNS, CDR2 SASEGT. V lost 9 bases and J lost 0, with 15 bases in between. This CDR3 contains 15 residues. The CDR3 loop is CASIPGPYSNQPQHF. In DNA, the CDR3 is TGTGCCAGTATACCGGGACCGTATAGCAATCAGCCCCAGCATTTT.

This clonotype was observed once. The chain combines TRBV5-6 with TRBJ1-5; D is unclear. CDR1 SGHDT and CDR2 YYEEEE come from the germline V gene. The V end lost 5 bases, the J end lost 2 bases, and 14 bases lay between the germline ends. The CDR3 spans 15 residues. CDR3 nucleotides: TGTGCCAGCAGAGAGTTAACGGGTGGCAATCAGCCCCAGCATTTT. Protein sequence: CASRELTGGNQPQHF.

The chain carries TRBV2 and TRBJ2-2; the match to TRBD2 covers 12 bases. V gave up 6 bases and J gave up 4 bases; unmatched junction bases: 3. This CDR3 has 15 amino acids. Germline loops: CDR1 SNHLY, CDR2 FYNNEI. This chain's CDR3 is CASRTSGRGTGELFF. For the CDR3, the DNA is TGTGCCAGCAGGACTAGCGGGAGAGGCACCGGGGAGCTGTTTTTT. The variable domain in full, completed from reference TRBV2 and TRBJ2-2, reads EPEVTQTPSHQVTQMGQEVILRCVPISNHLYFYWYRQILGQKVEFLVSFYNNEISEKSEIFDDQFSVERPDGSNFTLKIRSTKLEDSAMYFCASRTSGRGTGELFFGEGSRLTVL.

This clonotype was observed a handful of times. The chain uses TRBV7-9 and TRBJ2-1; 10 positions agree with TRBD2. Germline trimming cut 5 bases from V and 9 bases from J; bases unmatched to any gene: 16. This CDR3 has 17 residues. Germline CDR1 and CDR2: SEHNR and FQNEAQ (reference sequence). The CDR3 DNA reads TGTGCCAGCAGCCTAGGGTTCGGGACTAGCGCGAGAAGTGAGCAGTTCTTC. Amino acids: CASSLGFGTSARSEQFF. Filled out from reference TRBV7-9 and TRBJ2-1, the complete variable domain reads DTGVSQNPRHKITKRGQNVTFRCDPISEHNRLYWYRQTLGQGPEFLTYFQNEAQLEKSRLLSDRFSAERPKGSFSTLEIQRTEQGDSAMYLCASSLGFGTSARSEQFFGPGTRLTVL.

By share, this clonotype counts as medium-sized. The chain has TRBV20-1 and TRBJ2-7, with 10 bases matching TRBD2. V dropped 6 bases and J dropped 4; count of bases not matched to a gene: 9. This CDR3 is built from 14 residues. CDR1 and CDR2 (germline): DFQATT, SNEGSKA (reference sequence). The CDR3 nucleotides are TGCAGTGCCATCATACTAGCGGGACTGTACGAGCAGTACTTC. Translating gives CSAIILAGLYEQYF.

The chain couples TRBV2 to TRBJ2-5; TRBD1 aligns across 12 bases. V lost 6 bases and J lost 0; bases outside the gene matches: 8. CDR1 and CDR2 (germline): SNHLY, FYNNEI. The CDR3 runs to 17 residues. The CDR3 protein is CASRAGTGGRDQETQYF. The CDR3 nucleotides are TGTGCCAGCAGGGCCGGGACAGGGGGCCGTGACCAAGAGACCCAGTACTTC. The whole variable domain, remainder taken from reference TRBV2 and TRBJ2-5, is EPEVTQTPSHQVTQMGQEVILRCVPISNHLYFYWYRQILGQKVEFLVSFYNNEISEKSEIFDDQFSVERPDGSNFTLKIRSTKLEDSAMYFCASRAGTGGRDQETQYFGPGTRLLVL.

The genes are TRBV19 and TRBJ1-2; D call uncertain. Germline-derived CDR1 and CDR2 are LNHDA and SQIVND (reference sequence). The CDR3 is made up of 15 amino acids. V was cut by 5 bases and J by 8 bases, with 21 bases left in between. The CDR3 protein is CASSFVGGQRGGYTF. CDR3 DNA: TGTGCCAGTAGTTTCGTAGGAGGGCAGCGAGGCGGCTACACCTTC.

The CDR3 spells CASSLVGQGAYEQYF. CDR3 nucleotide sequence: TGTGCCAGCAGCTTAGTAGGACAGGGGGCCTACGAGCAGTACTTC. The chain carries TRBV7-2 and TRBJ2-7; TRBD1 matches 10 bases. Germline CDR1 SGHTA, CDR2 FQGNSA. V dropped 1 base and J dropped 2; count of bases not matched to a gene: 2. The CDR3 is 15 residues long.

By proportion, this clonotype is medium-sized. V and J are TRBV24-1 and TRBJ1-5; unclear D gene. The CDR3 has 13 residues. Germline V gene sequence: CDR1 KGHDR, CDR2 SFDVKD. The germline V and J ends were trimmed by 4 bases and 7 bases, with 10 bases remaining between them. In nucleotides, the CDR3 is TGTGCCACCAGTGAAGGAACAGCCCAGCCCCAGCATTTT. It encodes CATSEGTAQPQHF.

This clonotype appeared many times. The rearrangement uses TRBV20-1 and TRBJ2-2; 7 bases line up with TRBD1. The germline V gene encodes CDR1 DFQATT and CDR2 SNEGSKA (reference sequence). The J segment lost 1 base and the V segment lost 2 bases, leaving 1 base of the junction unmatched. This CDR3 is 14 amino acids long. In DNA form, the CDR3 reads TGCAGTGCTAGAAGGACAGGGAACACCGGGGAGCTGTTTTTT. Its translation is CSARRTGNTGELFF.

The chain is built from TRBV20-1 and TRBJ1-5; unclear D gene. The CDR3 has 14 amino acids. Per germline, CDR1 DFQATT and CDR2 SNEGSKA (reference sequence). Trimming stripped 6 bases from V and 11 bases from J, with 23 bases between. This CDR3 reads CSAQASLAKETQHF. Here the CDR3 DNA reads TGCAGTGCCCAGGCCTCCCTAGCAAAAGAGACCCAGCATTTT.

The chain links TRBV5-6 to TRBJ1-5, with D unclear. Per the germline V gene, CDR1 is SGHDT and CDR2 is YYEEEE. The CDR3 has 14 amino acids. Trimming cost V 1 base and J 10 bases, with 15 bases left between them. The CDR3 bases are TGTGCCAGCAGCTTGATTGGGGTAGGGCATCCCCAGCATTTT. This gives the protein CASSLIGVGHPQHF.

The chain joins TRBV5-1 to TRBJ2-2; 7 nucleotides line up with TRBD1. CDR3 length equals 17 residues. V was clipped by 3 bases and J by 2 bases; unmatched bases: 10. Germline V gives CDR1 SGHRS, CDR2 YFSETQ. DNA of the CDR3: TGCGCCAGCAGCTCAACAGGGGCGAGTGGAAACACCGGGGAGCTGTTTTTT. Amino acids: CASSSTGASGNTGELFF.

This clonotype was found many times. The V call is TRBV9, the J call TRBJ2-3, with no clear D. The CDR3 sequence is 14 residues long. CDR1 is SGDLS and CDR2 is YYNGEE in the germline V gene. Between the trimmed V and J ends, which lost 1 base and 0 bases, there was a span of 6 bases. Here the CDR3 reads CASSVTQSTDTQYF. For the CDR3, the DNA is TGTGCCAGCAGCGTAACACAAAGCACAGATACGCAGTATTTT. The variable domain in full, with the rest retrieved from reference TRBV9 and TRBJ2-3, is DSGVTQTPKHLITATGQRVTLRCSPRSGDLSVYWYQQSLDQGLQFLIQYYNGEERAKGNILERFSAQQFPDLHSELNLSSLELGDSALYFCASSVTQSTDTQYFGPGTRLTVL.

This clonotype was observed at least ten times. The rearrangement joins TRBV20-1 to TRBJ2-1, with 9 bases fitting TRBD1. Per germline, CDR1 DFQATT and CDR2 SNEGSKA (reference sequence). The CDR3 extends over 12 amino acids. In DNA form, the CDR3 reads TGCAGGCCGGGACAGGGATTAAATGAGCAGTTCTTC. Translating it yields CRPGQGLNEQFF.